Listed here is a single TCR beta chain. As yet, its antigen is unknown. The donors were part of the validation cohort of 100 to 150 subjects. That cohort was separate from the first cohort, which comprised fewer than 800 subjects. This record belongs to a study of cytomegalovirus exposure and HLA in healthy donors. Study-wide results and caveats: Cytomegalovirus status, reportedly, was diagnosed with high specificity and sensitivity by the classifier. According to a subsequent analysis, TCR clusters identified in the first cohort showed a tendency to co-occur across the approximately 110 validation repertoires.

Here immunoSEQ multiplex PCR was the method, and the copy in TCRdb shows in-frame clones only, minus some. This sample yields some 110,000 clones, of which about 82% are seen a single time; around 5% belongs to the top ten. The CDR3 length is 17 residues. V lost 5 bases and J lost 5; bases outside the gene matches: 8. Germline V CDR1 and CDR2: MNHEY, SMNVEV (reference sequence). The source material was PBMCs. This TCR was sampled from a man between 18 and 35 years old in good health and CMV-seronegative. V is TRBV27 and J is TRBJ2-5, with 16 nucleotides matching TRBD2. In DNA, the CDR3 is TGTGCCAGCAGTCCTCCGGGACTAGCGGGAGGGATGGAGACCCAGTACTTC. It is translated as CASSPPGLAGGMETQYF.